The sequence of this T cell receptor beta chain was determined in a study of shared clonotypes between healthy human individuals. About the research overall: Per-donor plates numbered three CD4 naive, three CD4 memory, two CD8 naive and one CD8 memory.

The assay was run at deep level. The authors loaded about 200 ng DNA, around 32,000 T cell genomes, into sorted-subset replicate PCRs. Clones were read by immunoSEQ multiplex PCR, and TCRdb kept only the in-frame ones, dropping some. The table has over 1.5 million clones, about 98% seen once. As regards this clone: Its matching antigen is unknown.

The study, taken as a whole, reports: Non-shared clonotypes showed lower generation probabilities than clonotypes common to all four donors.

The TCR sequence derives from a man aged 30-40 years in good health. The sample comprised naive CD4+ T cells sorted from blood. Subset here: CD45RA+ positively selected.

DNA of the CDR3: TGTGCCAGCAGCTTGGCCACAGGGTTAGGAGGCAATCAGCCCCAGCATTTT. This gives the protein CASSLATGLGGNQPQHF. The rearrangement uses TRBV5-6 and TRBJ1-5; D is possibly TRBD1 (6 bases). CDR3 length equals 17 residues. Trimming took off 0 bases at V and 2 bases at J, with 15 bases between the two ends. Germline CDR1 is SGHDT and CDR2 is YYEEEE.